This T cell receptor (beta chain) was captured by sequencing in a study of blood T cell repertoires in COVID-19 (dated by TCRdb to 2018 to 2020). Study-level background: Samples from collaborators originated in the United States, Italy and Spain and spanned both the acute and convalescent phases of COVID-19. The prospective study material was composed of cDNA or gDNA derived from T cells, B-cell-depleted T cells, or PBMCs. The dataset comprised deeply sampled blood TCRbeta repertoires from subjects exposed to, actively infected with, or recovered from COVID-19. The repertoires were released in a freely available public database meant as a resource for research on the immune response to SARS-CoV-2. Samples came from the ongoing ImmuneRACE study (first 160 participants) plus 1,254 subjects from 6 global collaborators. The sample metadata nearly always contained a de-identified subject ID, COVID-19 status, age in years and sex. Where HLA class I and class II types were available, the types were taken from metadata supplied by the sample provider, not from assay-based typing.

This clone was counted between two and nine times. Its antigen has not been determined. Per-base qualities were not stored, and no clone one base away is much larger. Each collaborating institution followed its own protocols to collect whole blood in K2EDTA tubes. For TCRbeta analysis, collaborators shipped samples in one of three forms: frozen whole blood, isolated PBMCs, or DNA extracted from either of those sample types. V and J are trimmed by 5 bases and 12 bases, and the gene matches miss 10 bases of the junction. The CDR1 and CDR2 encoded by the germline V gene are SGHNT and YENEEA. The CDR3 sequence holds 13 residues, the cysteine and phenylalanine included. Only the CDR3 DNA is retained, 39 bases long and in frame from the first base. Broad study findings and their caveats: How much clinical and demographic metadata was included differed by source and by participant, and the metadata was provided uncurated.

The immunoSEQ Assay, a bias-controlled multiplex PCR, was used to amplify TCRbeta CDR3 regions from genomic DNA. Under the source paper's analysis protocol: The number of nucleated cells in each sample was estimated from the amplification of reference gene primers within the assay. Sequence reads were collapsed and filtered to measure the absolute abundance of every unique TCRbeta CDR3 rearrangement. For each sample, productive Simpson clonality was calculated as the square root of Simpson's diversity index across productive rearrangements. TCRdb stores this immuneACCESS table with in-frame sequences only. Part of the clones is absent; in the studies checked, under half of the shortfall reflects unresolved V genes, and no reason is known for the rest. D and trimming come from the DNA, and the V and J calls and clone size come from that table. Present in this sample are about 110,000 clones, approximately 80% of which were seen just once. The ten top clones hold around 15% of the sample.

This TCR was recovered from a woman aged 55-69 years with acute or convalescent COVID-19. The receptor chain draws on TRBV11-3 and TRBJ2-7; 10 nucleotides in the junction match TRBD1. Material: peripheral blood. The CDR3 protein sequence reads: CASSLSTGTGVYF. The bases are TGTGCCAGCAGCCTTTCGACCGGGACAGGGGTGTACTTC.